The present T cell receptor beta chain was sequenced within a study of siplizumab effects on memory and regulatory T cells (dated by TCRdb to between 2017 and 2020). About the study as a whole: The study looked at the effect of siplizumab, an anti-CD2 antibody, on alloreactive T-cell subsets in allogeneic mixed lymphocyte reactions made from human PBMCs. What the work shows at the level of the full study, not this receptor alone: The cumulative frequency of alloreactive sequences traceable to unstimulated CD4+ memory T cells was significantly reduced by siplizumab. Because sequences at frequencies below about 10^-5 were poorly captured, only a minor fraction of alloreactive clones could be mapped back to unstimulated subsets. Of the alloreactive CD4+ clones that could be mapped, the Treg-derived share averaged around 64% with siplizumab compared with 25% to 30% in control reactions. Unstimulated naive T cells appeared to be more diverse than memory T cells, and naive cells seemed to make a substantial contribution to the alloresponse. About 75-95% of proliferating CD4+ or CD8+ clones could not be given a naive or memory phenotype. No functional confirmation was obtained for the suppressive function of proliferating Tregs from siplizumab cultures.

On this clone itself: Its antigen has not been determined. Per-base qualities were not stored, and no clone one base away is much larger.

Library generation was performed with the immunoSEQ multiplex PCR assay. Some 1.1 x 10^5 TCR templates per sample were assayed by the deep sequencing platform. Genomic DNA extracted from sorted T cells was the material used for TCRbeta CDR3 sequencing. The original pipeline was this. Clonal analysis of TCRbeta CDR3 data was done in the R programming language. Alloreactive CD4+ and CD8+ clones were identified by comparing unstimulated samples to CFSE-low samples taken after the reaction. Alloreactive CD4+ clones were assigned to regulatory or non-regulatory origin by matching sequences to sorted unstimulated Treg and non-Treg repertoires. TCRdb's version of the immuneACCESS table is confined to in-frame rearrangements and falls short of the full clone set. An unresolved V gene accounts for under half of the shortfall where checked; the remainder is of unknown origin. V and J calls and clone size are those listed in that table; D and trimming were worked out from the DNA. Across this sample there are roughly 100,000 clones, with approximately 90% seen only once. Clones ranked in the top ten supply 1% to 1.3% of the sample.

TCRbeta CDR3 sequencing was performed on sorted unstimulated T cells and on proliferating T cells recovered from mixed lymphocyte reactions. Fresh whole blood from over eight HLA-typed healthy donors served as the source for isolating PBMCs. The clonotype was recovered from a human donor in good health. Sequencing used CD4+ T cells sorted from blood.

The DNA sequence is given as TGTGCCAGCAGCCGAGCTCTAGCGGACTACAATGAGCAGTTCTTC. The translation is CASSRALADYNEQFF. The V and J genes are TRBV4-2 and TRBJ2-1, with TRBD2 matching 7 junction bases. V trim: 4 bases; J trim: 3 bases; unmatched bases: 6. The germline V gene specifies LGHNA as CDR1 and YNFKEQ as CDR2. The CDR3 measures 15 amino acids from cysteine to phenylalanine. Here the CDR3 DNA is all that survives: 45 bases in frame from base 1.